The next 4 T cell receptor beta chains were all read from a single sample in a study of T cell changes during pregnancy in multiple sclerosis. Using immunoSEQ multiplex PCR, the repertoire was profiled, and TCRdb retains in-frame clones only, with some absent. The repertoire holds roughly 63,000 clones, less than 95% seen once, with about 2% in the top ten. The sample in question was peripheral blood, obtained in the second trimester of pregnancy. Source of these receptors: a female donor in good health, enrolled as a control in a pregnancy study.

The chain employs TRBV14 and TRBJ2-3, with a possible D match to TRBD2 (6 bases). Germline V CDR1 and CDR2: SGHDN, FVKESK. Trimming removed 2 bases from V and 2 bases from J, with 11 bases in between. The CDR3 consists of 15 residues. The CDR3 coding sequence is TGTGCCAGCAGCCAATGGGACTCGATCACAGATACGCAGTATTTT. Protein sequence: CASSQWDSITDTQYF.

The J gene is TRBJ2-3, the V gene TRBV9, with 9 bases identical to TRBD1. The V gene's germline CDR1 is SGDLS and CDR2 YYNGEE. The V segment lost 0 bases and the J segment 5 bases; nucleotides outside the gene matches: 7. This CDR3 spans 16 amino acids. The CDR3 sequence is CASSVVDRGVRDTQYF. The CDR3 bases are TGTGCCAGCAGCGTAGTGGACAGGGGCGTGCGAGATACGCAGTATTTT.

V usage is TRBV6-5 and J usage is TRBJ2-5; 7 positions match TRBD1. From germline, CDR1 is MNHEY and CDR2 SVGAGI. The CDR3 sequence is 13 residues long. The junction had 3 bases not matched to a gene; V was cut back by 5 bases and J by 3 bases. Written as DNA, the CDR3 is TGTGCCAGCAGTCTGACAGGGAAAGAGACCCAGTACTTC. Translated, it gives CASSLTGKETQYF.

The rearrangement uses TRBV12-5 and TRBJ2-2, with 9 bases fitting TRBD2. The CDR3 covers 18 residues. Germline trimming cut 0 bases from V and 3 bases from J; bases unmatched to any gene: 8. Germline V gene lookup returns CDR1 LGHNT and CDR2 FRNRAP. The CDR3 spells CASGLVLSGGTHTGELFF. CDR3 nucleotide sequence: TGTGCTAGTGGTTTGGTACTGAGCGGGGGGACGCACACCGGGGAGCTGTTTTTT.